Listed below are T cell receptor beta chains from one sample, sequenced in a study of CD8 T cells in ankylosing spondylitis. TCRdb called the 5' RACE reads again in MiXCR, with one record for every CDR3 protein. The sample lists some 220,000 distinct CDR3 sequences; approximately 7.3% were seen once. Sequencing input: blood, either unsorted or a sorted T cell fraction (not recorded which). The receptors here all came from a male donor with ankylosing spondylitis. The conserved cysteine and the conserved F or W are not part of the CDR3 here.

v_call: TRBV7-9
j_call: TRBJ2-5
cdr3_aa: ASSLGGLQETQY

v_call: TRBV27
j_call: TRBJ2-7
cdr3_aa: ASSLSMGARQGEQY

v_call: TRBV11-2
j_call: TRBJ2-7
cdr3_aa: ASSLIAGGTYEQY

v_call: TRBV7-9
j_call: TRBJ2-1
cdr3_aa: ASSTDRVGNEQF

v_call: TRBV27
j_call: TRBJ1-5
cdr3_aa: ASSLMTGDQPQH

v_call: TRBV14
j_call: TRBJ1-2
cdr3_aa: ASSPTTGNYGYT

v_call: TRBV9
j_call: TRBJ2-7
cdr3_aa: ASGLGQGNREQY

v_call: TRBV5-5
j_call: TRBJ1-5
cdr3_aa: ASSPSRGMNQPQH

v_call: TRBV4-3
j_call: TRBJ2-2
cdr3_aa: ASSLRGGELF

v_call: TRBV4-2
j_call: TRBJ2-7
cdr3_aa: ASTHTATSESYEQY

v_call: TRBV7-8
j_call: TRBJ1-2
cdr3_aa: ASSLDRELSEGYT

v_call: TRBV20-1
j_call: TRBJ2-1
cdr3_aa: SARDSFFGRATREQF

v_call: TRBV6-2/TRBV6-3
j_call: TRBJ1-2
cdr3_aa: ASVPGDKSYGYT

v_call: TRBV20-1
j_call: TRBJ1-2
cdr3_aa: SAQTRGSGNYGYT

v_call: TRBV6-1
j_call: TRBJ2-7
cdr3_aa: ASSDLAQGPSYEQY

v_call: TRBV7-8
j_call: TRBJ2-3
cdr3_aa: ASSSRAYTQY

v_call: TRBV6-2/TRBV6-3
j_call: TRBJ1-1
cdr3_aa: ASKILPNTEAF

v_call: TRBV4-1
j_call: TRBJ1-5
cdr3_aa: ASSQEWVDNQPQH

v_call: TRBV11-1
j_call: TRBJ2-1
cdr3_aa: ASSLRSTAGYSYNEQF

v_call: TRBV4-2
j_call: TRBJ2-1
cdr3_aa: ASSQTGTSASYNEQF

v_call: TRBV9
j_call: TRBJ2-5
cdr3_aa: ASSPSRTGGRRGETQY

v_call: TRBV29-1
j_call: TRBJ1-2
cdr3_aa: SVAGGQRNYGYT

v_call: TRBV24-1
j_call: TRBJ2-7
cdr3_aa: ATSRTGAYEQY

v_call: TRBV6-1
j_call: TRBJ2-1
cdr3_aa: ASSDWGDNEQF

v_call: TRBV24-1
j_call: TRBJ2-3
cdr3_aa: ATTGGGTDTQY

v_call: TRBV20-1
j_call: TRBJ2-4
cdr3_aa: SAREVSGRARNIQY

v_call: TRBV7-9
j_call: TRBJ2-3
cdr3_aa: ASSSRNNSDTQY

v_call: TRBV9
j_call: TRBJ2-3
cdr3_aa: ASSVFRTGLPATDTQY

v_call: TRBV7-2
j_call: TRBJ2-3
cdr3_aa: ASSHYAGGADTQY

v_call: TRBV2
j_call: TRBJ1-1
cdr3_aa: ASSPEAF

v_call: TRBV4-1
j_call: TRBJ2-2
cdr3_aa: ASGIRVGRYLTGELF

v_call: TRBV3-1
j_call: TRBJ1-5
cdr3_aa: ASSQGVPYSNQPQH

v_call: TRBV6-1
j_call: TRBJ2-1
cdr3_aa: ASRRGGEQF

v_call: TRBV12-3/TRBV12-4
j_call: TRBJ2-1
cdr3_aa: ASSFGTINEQF

v_call: TRBV10-3
j_call: TRBJ2-5
cdr3_aa: AISDPWGSTTQY

v_call: TRBV29-1
j_call: TRBJ2-1
cdr3_aa: SVEGTKWGGNEQF

v_call: TRBV6-4
j_call: TRBJ2-2
cdr3_aa: ASSDSTRGELF

v_call: TRBV14
j_call: TRBJ1-1
cdr3_aa: ASSQEWNTEAF

v_call: TRBV11-2
j_call: TRBJ2-3
cdr3_aa: ASSFDQGHTSTDTQY

v_call: TRBV20-1
j_call: TRBJ2-7
cdr3_aa: SAKGYEQY

v_call: TRBV10-3
j_call: TRBJ1-2
cdr3_aa: AISESKWGEYGYT

v_call: TRBV11-2
j_call: TRBJ2-3
cdr3_aa: ASSPGGGPTDTQY

v_call: TRBV27
j_call: TRBJ1-4
cdr3_aa: ASSFQGPSEKLF

v_call: TRBV28
j_call: TRBJ2-7
cdr3_aa: ASSFGTSGIVFSYEQY

v_call: TRBV20-1
j_call: TRBJ1-5
cdr3_aa: SARDRYRGSNQPQH

v_call: TRBV5-6
j_call: TRBJ2-7
cdr3_aa: ASSLGDRNYEQY

v_call: TRBV27
j_call: TRBJ2-7
cdr3_aa: ASSPRDLAYEQY

v_call: TRBV4-1
j_call: TRBJ1-1
cdr3_aa: ASSQDLIPDTEAF

v_call: TRBV6-7
j_call: TRBJ2-7
cdr3_aa: AGGCEQY

v_call: TRBV2
j_call: TRBJ1-1
cdr3_aa: AIQGESDTEAF

v_call: TRBV4-3
j_call: TRBJ1-3
cdr3_aa: ASSHEGTGNTIY

v_call: TRBV4-3
j_call: TRBJ2-7
cdr3_aa: ASSQGRRQYEQY

v_call: TRBV12-3/TRBV12-4
j_call: TRBJ2-2
cdr3_aa: ASRDPTGLSAGELF

v_call: TRBV6-6
j_call: TRBJ1-3
cdr3_aa: ASSLTLNTIY

v_call: TRBV25-1
j_call: TRBJ2-1
cdr3_aa: ASKQRGGYNEQF

v_call: TRBV4-3
j_call: TRBJ2-7
cdr3_aa: ASSQGPGPRYEQY

v_call: TRBV12-3/TRBV12-4
j_call: TRBJ2-1
cdr3_aa: ASSLSARTSGL

v_call: TRBV9
j_call: TRBJ1-1
cdr3_aa: ASSVGPGKNTEAF

v_call: TRBV10-3
j_call: TRBJ2-2
cdr3_aa: AISDPGFTGELF

v_call: TRBV29-1
j_call: TRBJ2-7
cdr3_aa: SAGEGAYEQY